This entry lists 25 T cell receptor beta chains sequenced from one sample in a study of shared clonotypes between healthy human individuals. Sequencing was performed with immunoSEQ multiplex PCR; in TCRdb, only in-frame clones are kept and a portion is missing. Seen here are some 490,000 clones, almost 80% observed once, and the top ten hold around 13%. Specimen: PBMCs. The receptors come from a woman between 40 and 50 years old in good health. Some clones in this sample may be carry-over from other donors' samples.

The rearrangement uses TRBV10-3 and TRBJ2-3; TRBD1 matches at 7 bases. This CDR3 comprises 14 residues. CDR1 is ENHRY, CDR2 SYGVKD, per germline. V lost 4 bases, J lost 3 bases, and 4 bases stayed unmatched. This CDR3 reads CAISVRDSTDTQYF. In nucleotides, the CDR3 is TGTGCCATCAGTGTAAGGGACAGTACAGATACGCAGTATTTT.

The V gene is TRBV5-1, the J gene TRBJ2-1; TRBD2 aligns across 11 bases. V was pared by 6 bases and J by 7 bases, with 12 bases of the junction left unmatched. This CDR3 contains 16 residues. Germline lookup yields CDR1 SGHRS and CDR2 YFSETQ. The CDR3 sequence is CASTTVGTSGTNEQFF. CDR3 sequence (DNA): TGCGCCAGCACTACAGTAGGGACTAGCGGAACTAATGAGCAGTTCTTC.

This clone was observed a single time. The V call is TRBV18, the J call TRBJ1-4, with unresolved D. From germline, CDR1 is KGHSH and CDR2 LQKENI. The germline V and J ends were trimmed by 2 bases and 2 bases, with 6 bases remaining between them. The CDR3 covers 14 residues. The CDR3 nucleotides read TGTGCCAGCTCACCAACGGGTACTAATGAAAAACTGTTTTTT. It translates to CASSPTGTNEKLFF.

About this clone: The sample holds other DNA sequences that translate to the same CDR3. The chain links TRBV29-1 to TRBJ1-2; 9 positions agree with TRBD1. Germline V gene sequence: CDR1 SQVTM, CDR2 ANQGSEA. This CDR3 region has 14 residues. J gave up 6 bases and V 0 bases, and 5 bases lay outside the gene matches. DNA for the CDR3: TGCAGCGTTGAAGATAGAGGGACAGGGAATGGCTACACCTTC. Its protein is CSVEDRGTGNGYTF.

CDR3 DNA sequence: TGTGCCACCCTCCCGGGACAGGGCACAGATACGCAGTATTTT. Translated, it gives CATLPGQGTDTQYF. The J gene is TRBJ2-3, the V gene TRBV2; 8 bases are shared with TRBD1. The V gene end was trimmed by 10 bases and the J gene end by 1 base; junction bases not matched to a gene: 7. The CDR3 is made up of 14 amino acids. The germline V gene has CDR1 SNHLY and CDR2 FYNNEI.

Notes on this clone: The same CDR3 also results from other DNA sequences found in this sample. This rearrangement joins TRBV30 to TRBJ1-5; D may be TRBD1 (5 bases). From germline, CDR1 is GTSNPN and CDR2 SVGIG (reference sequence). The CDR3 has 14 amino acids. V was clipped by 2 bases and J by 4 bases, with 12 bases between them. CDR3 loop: CAWSSGGGNQPQHF. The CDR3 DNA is TGTGCCTGGAGTTCCGGGGGTGGGAATCAGCCCCAGCATTTT.

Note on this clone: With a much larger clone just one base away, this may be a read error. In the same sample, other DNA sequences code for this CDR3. CDR3 protein: CSVGTSGNTDTQYF. The CDR3 nucleotides read TGCAGCGTGGGGACTAGCGGGAACACAGATACGCAGTATTTT. The chain employs TRBV29-1 and TRBJ2-3; 13 nucleotides match TRBD2. Germline-derived CDR1 and CDR2 are SQVTM and ANQGSEA. Trimming at V came to 6 bases and at J to 2 bases, leaving 2 bases not matched to a gene. The CDR3 is made up of 14 amino acids.

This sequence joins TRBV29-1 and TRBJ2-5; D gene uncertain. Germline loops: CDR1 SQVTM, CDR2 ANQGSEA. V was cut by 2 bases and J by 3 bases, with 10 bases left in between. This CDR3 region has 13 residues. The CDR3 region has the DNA TGCAGCGTTGAATCCGGGTATGAAGAGACCCAGTACTTC. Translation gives CSVESGYEETQYF.

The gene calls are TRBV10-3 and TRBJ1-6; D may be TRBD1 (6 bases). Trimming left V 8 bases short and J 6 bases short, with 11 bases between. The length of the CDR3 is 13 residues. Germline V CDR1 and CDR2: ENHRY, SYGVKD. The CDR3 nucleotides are TGTGCCATCCAGGGGACCCCTAATTCACCCCTCCACTTT. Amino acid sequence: CAIQGTPNSPLHF.

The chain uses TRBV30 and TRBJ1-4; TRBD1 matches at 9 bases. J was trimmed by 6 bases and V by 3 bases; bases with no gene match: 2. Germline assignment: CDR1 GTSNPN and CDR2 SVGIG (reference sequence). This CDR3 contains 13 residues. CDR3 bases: TGTGCCTGGAGGGACAGGGGTTATGAAAAACTGTTTTTT. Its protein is CAWRDRGYEKLFF.

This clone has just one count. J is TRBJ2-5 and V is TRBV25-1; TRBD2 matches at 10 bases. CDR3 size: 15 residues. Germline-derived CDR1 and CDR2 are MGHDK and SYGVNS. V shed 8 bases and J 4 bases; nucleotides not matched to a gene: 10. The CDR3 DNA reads TGTGCCAGCGGTGCCCTAGCGGGAGAGGCAGAGACCCAGTACTTC. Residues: CASGALAGEAETQYF.

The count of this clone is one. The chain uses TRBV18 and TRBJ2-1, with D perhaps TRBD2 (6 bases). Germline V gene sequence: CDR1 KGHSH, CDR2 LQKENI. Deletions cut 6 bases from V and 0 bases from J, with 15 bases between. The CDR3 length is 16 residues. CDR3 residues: CASSRRGGSSYNEQFF. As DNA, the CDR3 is TGTGCCAGCTCGCGCCGCGGAGGGAGCTCCTACAATGAGCAGTTCTTC.

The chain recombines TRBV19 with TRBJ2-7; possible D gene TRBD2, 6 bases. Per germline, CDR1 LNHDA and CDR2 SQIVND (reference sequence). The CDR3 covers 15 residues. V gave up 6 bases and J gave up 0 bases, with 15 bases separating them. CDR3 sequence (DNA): TGTGCCAGTAGCACCGGGACTCCCAGCTCCTACGAGCAGTACTTC. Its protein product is CASSTGTPSSYEQYF.

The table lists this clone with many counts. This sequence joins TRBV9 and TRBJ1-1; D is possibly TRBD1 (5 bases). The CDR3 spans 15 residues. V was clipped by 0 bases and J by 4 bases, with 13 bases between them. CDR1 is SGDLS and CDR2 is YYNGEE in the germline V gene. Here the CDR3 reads CASSVDAGQGTEAFF. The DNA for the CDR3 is TGTGCCAGCAGCGTAGATGCTGGCCAGGGCACTGAAGCTTTCTTT.

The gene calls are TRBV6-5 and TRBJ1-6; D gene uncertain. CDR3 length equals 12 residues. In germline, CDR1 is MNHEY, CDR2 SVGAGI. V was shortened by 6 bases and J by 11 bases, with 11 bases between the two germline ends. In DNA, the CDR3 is TGTGCCAGCAGGCGCCAGGATACACCCCTCCACTTT. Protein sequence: CASRRQDTPLHF.

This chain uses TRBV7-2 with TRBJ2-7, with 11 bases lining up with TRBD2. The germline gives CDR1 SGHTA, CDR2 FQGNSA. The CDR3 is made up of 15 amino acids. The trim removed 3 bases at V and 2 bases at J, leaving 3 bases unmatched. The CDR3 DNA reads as TGTGCCAGCAGCTTGGGACTAGCGGTTCCCTACGAGCAGTACTTC. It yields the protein CASSLGLAVPYEQYF.

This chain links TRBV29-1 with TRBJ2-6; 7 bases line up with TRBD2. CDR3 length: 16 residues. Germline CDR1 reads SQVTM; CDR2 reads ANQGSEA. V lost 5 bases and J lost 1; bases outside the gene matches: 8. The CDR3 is CSVSSGGPSGANVLTF. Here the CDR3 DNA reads TGCAGCGTTTCATCGGGAGGACCATCTGGGGCCAACGTCCTGACTTTC.

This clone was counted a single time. The CDR3 coding sequence is TGTGCCATCAGTGAGGCCTGGCCTAGCGGCTACAATGAGCAGTTCTTC. Protein sequence: CAISEAWPSGYNEQFF. The V call is TRBV10-3, the J call TRBJ2-1; 7 bases are shared with TRBD2. Trimming at V came to 2 bases and at J to 3 bases, leaving 7 bases not matched to a gene. The CDR3 covers 16 residues. Per germline, CDR1 ENHRY and CDR2 SYGVKD.

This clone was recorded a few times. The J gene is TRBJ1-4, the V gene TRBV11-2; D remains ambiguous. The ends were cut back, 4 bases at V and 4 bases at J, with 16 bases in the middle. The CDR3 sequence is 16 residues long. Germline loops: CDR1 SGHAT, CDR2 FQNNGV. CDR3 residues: CASSSYDVDGNEKLFF. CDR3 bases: TGTGCCAGCAGCTCTTACGACGTAGATGGTAATGAAAAACTGTTTTTT.

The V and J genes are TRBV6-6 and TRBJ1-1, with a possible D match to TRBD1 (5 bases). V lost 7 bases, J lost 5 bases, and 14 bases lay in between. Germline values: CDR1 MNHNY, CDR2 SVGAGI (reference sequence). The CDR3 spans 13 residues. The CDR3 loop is CASNQGIMTEAFF. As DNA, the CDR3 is TGTGCCAGCAACCAGGGTATAATGACTGAAGCTTTCTTT.

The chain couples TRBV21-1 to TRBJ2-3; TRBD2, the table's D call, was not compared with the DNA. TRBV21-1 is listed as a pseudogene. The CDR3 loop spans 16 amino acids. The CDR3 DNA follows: TGTGCCAGCATCCTACACGGAAAAGACGCGCGGCGTACGCAGTATTTT. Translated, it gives CASILHGKDARRTQYF.

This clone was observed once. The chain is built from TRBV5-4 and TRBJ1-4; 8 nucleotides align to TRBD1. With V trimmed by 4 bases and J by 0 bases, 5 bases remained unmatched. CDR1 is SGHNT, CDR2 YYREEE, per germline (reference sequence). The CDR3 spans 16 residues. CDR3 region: CASSLGTGATNEKLFF. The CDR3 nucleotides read TGTGCCAGCAGCCTCGGGACAGGTGCAACTAATGAAAAACTGTTTTTT.

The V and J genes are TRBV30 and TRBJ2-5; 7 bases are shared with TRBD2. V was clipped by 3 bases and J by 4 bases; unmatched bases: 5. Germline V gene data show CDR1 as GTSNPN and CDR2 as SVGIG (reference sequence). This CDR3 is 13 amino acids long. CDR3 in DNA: TGTGCCTGGAGACGGGGGGTTGGAGAGACCCAGTACTTC. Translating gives CAWRRGVGETQYF.

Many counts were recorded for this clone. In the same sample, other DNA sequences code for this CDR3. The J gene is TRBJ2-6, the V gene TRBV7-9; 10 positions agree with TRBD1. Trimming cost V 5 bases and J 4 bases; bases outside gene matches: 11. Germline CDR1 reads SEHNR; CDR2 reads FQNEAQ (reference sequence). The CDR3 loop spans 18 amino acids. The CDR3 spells CASSQRDRGGKGANVLTF. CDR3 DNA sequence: TGTGCCAGCAGCCAAAGGGACAGGGGCGGTAAAGGGGCCAACGTCCTGACTTTC.

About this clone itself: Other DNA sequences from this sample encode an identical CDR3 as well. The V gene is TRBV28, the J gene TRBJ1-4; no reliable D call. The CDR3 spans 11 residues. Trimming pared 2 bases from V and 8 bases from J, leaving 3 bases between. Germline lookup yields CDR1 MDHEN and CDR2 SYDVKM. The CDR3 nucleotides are TGTGCCAGCAGTTTAGGCGAAAAACTGTTTTTT. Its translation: CASSLGEKLFF.